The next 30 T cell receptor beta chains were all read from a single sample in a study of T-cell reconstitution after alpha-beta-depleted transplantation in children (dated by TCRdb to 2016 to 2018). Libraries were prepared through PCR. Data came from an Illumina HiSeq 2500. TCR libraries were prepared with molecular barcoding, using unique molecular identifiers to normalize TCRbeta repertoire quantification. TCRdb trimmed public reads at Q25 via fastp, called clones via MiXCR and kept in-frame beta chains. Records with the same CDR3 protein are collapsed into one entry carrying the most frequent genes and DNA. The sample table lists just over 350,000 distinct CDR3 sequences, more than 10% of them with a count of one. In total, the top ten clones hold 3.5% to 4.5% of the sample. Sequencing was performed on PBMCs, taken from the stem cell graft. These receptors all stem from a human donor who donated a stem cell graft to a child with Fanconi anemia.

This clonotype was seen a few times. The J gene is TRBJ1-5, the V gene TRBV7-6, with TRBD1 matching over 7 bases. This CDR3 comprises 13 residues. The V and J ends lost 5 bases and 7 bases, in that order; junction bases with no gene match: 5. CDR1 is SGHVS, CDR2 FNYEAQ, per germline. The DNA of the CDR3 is TGTGCCAGCAGCCCCCAGACAGGGCAGCCCCAGCATTTT. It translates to CASSPQTGQPQHF.

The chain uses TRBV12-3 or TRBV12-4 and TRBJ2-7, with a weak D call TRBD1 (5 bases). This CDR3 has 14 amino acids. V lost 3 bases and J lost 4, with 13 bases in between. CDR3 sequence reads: CASSFSRVVYEQYF. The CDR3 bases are TGTGCCAGCAGTTTTAGCAGGGTGGTATACGAGCAGTACTTC.

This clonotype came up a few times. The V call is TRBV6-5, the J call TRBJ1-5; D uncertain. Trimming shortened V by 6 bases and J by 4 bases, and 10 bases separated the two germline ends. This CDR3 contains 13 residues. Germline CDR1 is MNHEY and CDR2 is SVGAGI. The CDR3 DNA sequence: TGTGCCAGCAGCCGCCTCGAAAATCAGCCCCAGCATTTT. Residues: CASSRLENQPQHF.

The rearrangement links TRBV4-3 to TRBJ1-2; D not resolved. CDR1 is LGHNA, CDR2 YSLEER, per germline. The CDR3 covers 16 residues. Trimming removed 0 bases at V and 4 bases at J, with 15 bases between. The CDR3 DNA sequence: TGCGCCAGCAGCCAAGAGTGGACGGCGCTTGGCTATGGCTACACCTTC. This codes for CASSQEWTALGYGYTF.

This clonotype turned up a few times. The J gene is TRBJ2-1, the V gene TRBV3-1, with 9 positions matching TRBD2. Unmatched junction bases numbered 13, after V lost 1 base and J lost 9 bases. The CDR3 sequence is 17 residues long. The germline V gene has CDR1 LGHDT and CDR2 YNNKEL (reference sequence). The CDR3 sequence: CASSQASTTIAGAEQFF. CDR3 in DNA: TGTGCCAGCAGCCAAGCATCGACTACTATAGCGGGGGCTGAGCAGTTCTTC.

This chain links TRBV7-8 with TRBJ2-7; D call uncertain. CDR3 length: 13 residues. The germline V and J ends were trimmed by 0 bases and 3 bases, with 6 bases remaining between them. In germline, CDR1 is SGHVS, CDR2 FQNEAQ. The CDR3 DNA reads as TGTGCCAGCAGCTTAGCCAAGAACTACGAGCAGTACGTC. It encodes CASSLAKNYEQYV.

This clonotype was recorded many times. CDR3 bases: TGCAGCGCGGGACTAGCGGTACAAGAGACCCAGTACTTC. Protein: CSAGLAVQETQYF. The V call is TRBV29-1, the J call TRBJ2-5, with 11 bases that match TRBD2. Germline-derived CDR1 and CDR2 are SQVTM and ANQGSEA. The CDR3 is made up of 13 amino acids. The V segment lost 7 bases and the J segment 2 bases; nucleotides outside the gene matches: 3.

As DNA, the CDR3 is TGCAGTGCTAACGCAGGGACAGGGGGCTTGGAGACCCAGTACTTC. The encoded protein is CSANAGTGGLETQYF. V and J are TRBV20-1 and TRBJ2-5, with TRBD1 matching 12 bases. Germline-derived CDR1 and CDR2 are DFQATT and SNEGSKA (reference sequence). This CDR3 spans 15 amino acids. Unmatched junction bases numbered 8, after V lost 4 bases and J lost 5 bases.

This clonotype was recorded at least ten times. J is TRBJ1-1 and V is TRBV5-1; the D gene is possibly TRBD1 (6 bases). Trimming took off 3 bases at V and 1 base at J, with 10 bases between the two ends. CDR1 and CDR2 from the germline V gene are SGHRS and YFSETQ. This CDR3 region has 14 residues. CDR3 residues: CASSSQGQNTEAFF. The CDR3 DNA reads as TGCGCCAGCAGCTCCCAGGGACAGAACACTGAAGCTTTCTTT.

The CDR3 DNA is TGCGCCAGCAGCTCAGCAGGGGTCGACACCGGGGAGCTGTTTTTT. Translation gives CASSSAGVDTGELFF. The chain is built from TRBV5-1 and TRBJ2-2; tentative D call: TRBD1 (6 bases). The CDR3 runs to 15 residues. V was cut by 3 bases and J by 3 bases, with 12 bases left in between. Germline lookup yields CDR1 SGHRS and CDR2 YFSETQ.

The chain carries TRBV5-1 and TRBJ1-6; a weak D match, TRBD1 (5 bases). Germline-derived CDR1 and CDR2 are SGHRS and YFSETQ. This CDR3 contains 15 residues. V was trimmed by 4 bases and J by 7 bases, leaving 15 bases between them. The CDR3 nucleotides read TGCGCCAGCAGCCTAGGGACGGGACTGAATTCACCCCTCCACTTT. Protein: CASSLGTGLNSPLHF.

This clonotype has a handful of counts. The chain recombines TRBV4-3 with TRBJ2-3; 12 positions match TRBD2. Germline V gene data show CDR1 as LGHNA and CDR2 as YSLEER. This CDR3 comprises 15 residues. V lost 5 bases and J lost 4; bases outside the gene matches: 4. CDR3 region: CASSGLAGKADTQYF. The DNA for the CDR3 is TGCGCCAGCAGCGGACTAGCGGGGAAGGCAGATACGCAGTATTTT.

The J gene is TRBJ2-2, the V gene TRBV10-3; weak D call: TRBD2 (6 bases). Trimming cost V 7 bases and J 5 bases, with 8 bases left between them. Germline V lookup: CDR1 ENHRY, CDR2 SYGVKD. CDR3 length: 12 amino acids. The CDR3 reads CAIMRGTGELFF. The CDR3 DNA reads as TGTGCCATCATGCGGGGAACCGGGGAGCTGTTTTTT.

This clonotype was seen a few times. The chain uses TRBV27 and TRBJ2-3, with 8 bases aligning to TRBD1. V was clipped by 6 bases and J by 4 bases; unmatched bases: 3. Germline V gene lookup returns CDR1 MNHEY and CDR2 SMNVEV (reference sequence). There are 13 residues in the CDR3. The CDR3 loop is CASRYRGSDTQYF. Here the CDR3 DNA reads TGTGCCAGCAGGTACAGGGGGTCAGATACGCAGTATTTT.

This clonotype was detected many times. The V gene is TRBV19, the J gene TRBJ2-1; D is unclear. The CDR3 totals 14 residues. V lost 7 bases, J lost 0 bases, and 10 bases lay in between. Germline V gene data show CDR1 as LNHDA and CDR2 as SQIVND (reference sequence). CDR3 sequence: CASTVGSSYNEQFF. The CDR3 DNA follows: TGTGCCAGTACCGTGGGATCCTCCTACAATGAGCAGTTCTTC.

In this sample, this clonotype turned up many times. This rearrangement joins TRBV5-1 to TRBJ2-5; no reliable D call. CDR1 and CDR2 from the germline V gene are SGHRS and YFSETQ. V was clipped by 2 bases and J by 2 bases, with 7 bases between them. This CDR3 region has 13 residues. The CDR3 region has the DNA TGCGCCAGCAGCTTTTCCGTTCAAGAGACCCAGTACTTC. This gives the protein CASSFSVQETQYF. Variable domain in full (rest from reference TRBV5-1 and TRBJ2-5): KAGVTQTPRYLIKTRGQQVTLSCSPISGHRSVSWYQQTPGQGLQFLFEYFSETQRNKGNFPGRFSGRQFSNSRSEMNVSTLELGDSALYLCASSFSVQETQYFGPGTRLLVL.

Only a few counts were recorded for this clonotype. CDR3 in DNA: TGTGCCAGCAGCCCGGACCTAGAAGTAAACACTGAAGCTTTCTTT. Encoded protein: CASSPDLEVNTEAFF. The V gene is TRBV9, the J gene TRBJ1-1; no reliable D call. With 4 bases removed from V and 2 bases from J, the gap between germline ends came to 15 bases. Germline V gives CDR1 SGDLS, CDR2 YYNGEE. CDR3 length: 15 residues. The full variable domain, its missing parts supplied by reference TRBV9 and TRBJ1-1, is DSGVTQTPKHLITATGQRVTLRCSPRSGDLSVYWYQQSLDQGLQFLIQYYNGEERAKGNILERFSAQQFPDLHSELNLSSLELGDSALYFCASSPDLEVNTEAFFGQGTRLTVV.

Here the CDR3 reads CASRKGQGSARGGANVLTF. CDR3 DNA sequence: TGTGCCAGCAGGAAAGGACAGGGTAGCGCTCGGGGTGGGGCCAACGTCCTGACTTTC. The V and J genes are TRBV2 and TRBJ2-6; TRBD1 aligns across 8 bases. This CDR3 region has 19 residues. J lost 3 bases, V lost 6 bases, and 16 bases had no gene match. CDR1 is SNHLY and CDR2 is FYNNEI in the germline V gene.

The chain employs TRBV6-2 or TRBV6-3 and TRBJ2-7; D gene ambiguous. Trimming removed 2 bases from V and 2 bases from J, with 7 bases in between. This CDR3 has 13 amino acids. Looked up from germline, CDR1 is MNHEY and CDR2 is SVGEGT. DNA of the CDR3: TGTGCCAGCAGTTACGGGCCGACCTACGAGCAGTACGTC. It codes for CASSYGPTYEQYV.

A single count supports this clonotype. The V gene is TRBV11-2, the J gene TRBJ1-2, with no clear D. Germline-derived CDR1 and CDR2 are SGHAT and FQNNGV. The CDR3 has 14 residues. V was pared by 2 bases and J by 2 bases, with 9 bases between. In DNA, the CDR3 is TGTGCCAGCAGCTTATCCAGCCCCAACTATGGCTACACCTTC. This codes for CASSLSSPNYGYTF.

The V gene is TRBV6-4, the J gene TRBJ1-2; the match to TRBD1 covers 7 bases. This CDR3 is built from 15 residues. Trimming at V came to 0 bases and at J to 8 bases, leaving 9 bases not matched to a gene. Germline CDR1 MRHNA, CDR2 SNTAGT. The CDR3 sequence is CASSDSNRGFDGYTF. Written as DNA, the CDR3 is TGTGCCAGCAGTGACTCTAACAGGGGTTTCGACGGCTACACCTTC.

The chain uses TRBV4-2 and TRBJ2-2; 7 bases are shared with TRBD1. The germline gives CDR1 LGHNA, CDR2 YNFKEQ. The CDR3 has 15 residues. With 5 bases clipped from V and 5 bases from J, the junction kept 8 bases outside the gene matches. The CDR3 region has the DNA TGTGCCAGCAGCACCGGACAGGAATGGACCGGGGAGCTGTTTTTT. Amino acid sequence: CASSTGQEWTGELFF.

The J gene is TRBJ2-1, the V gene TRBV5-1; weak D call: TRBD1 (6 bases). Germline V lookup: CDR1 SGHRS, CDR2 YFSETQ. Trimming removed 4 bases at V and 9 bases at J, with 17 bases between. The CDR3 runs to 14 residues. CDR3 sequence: CASSRTTGSGEQFF. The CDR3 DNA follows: TGCGCCAGCAGCAGAACCACAGGGTCGGGTGAGCAGTTCTTC.

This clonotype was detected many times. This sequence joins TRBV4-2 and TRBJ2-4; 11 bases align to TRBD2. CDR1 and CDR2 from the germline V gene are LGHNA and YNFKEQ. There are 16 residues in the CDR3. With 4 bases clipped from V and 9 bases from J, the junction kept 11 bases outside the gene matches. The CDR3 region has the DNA TGTGCCAGCAGCCGCGATTTAGCGGGGGGGGTAGGCATTCAGTACTTC. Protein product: CASSRDLAGGVGIQYF.

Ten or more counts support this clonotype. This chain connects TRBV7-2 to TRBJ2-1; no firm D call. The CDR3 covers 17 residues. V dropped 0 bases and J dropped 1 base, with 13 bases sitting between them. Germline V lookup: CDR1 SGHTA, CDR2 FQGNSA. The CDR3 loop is CASSLAARSRSYNEQFF. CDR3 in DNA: TGTGCCAGCAGCTTAGCTGCTCGTTCTAGGTCCTACAATGAGCAGTTCTTC. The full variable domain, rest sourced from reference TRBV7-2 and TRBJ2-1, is GAGVSQSPSNKVTEKGKDVELRCDPISGHTALYWYRQSLGQGLEFLIYFQGNSAPDKSGLPSDRFSAERTGGSVSTLTIQRTQQEDSAVYLCASSLAARSRSYNEQFFGPGTRLTVL.

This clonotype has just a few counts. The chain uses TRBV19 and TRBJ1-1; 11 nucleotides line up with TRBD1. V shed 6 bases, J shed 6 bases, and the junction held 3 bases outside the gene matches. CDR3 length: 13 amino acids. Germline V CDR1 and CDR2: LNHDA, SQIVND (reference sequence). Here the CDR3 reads CASRRDRGSEAFF. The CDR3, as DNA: TGTGCCAGTAGACGGGACAGGGGGTCTGAAGCTTTCTTT.

CDR3 nucleotides: TGCAGCGTCGCCGATAGGACAGCGGGTAATGAAAAACTGTTTTTT. It translates to CSVADRTAGNEKLFF. This chain connects TRBV29-1 to TRBJ1-4, with a weak D call TRBD1 (6 bases). CDR1 and CDR2 (germline): SQVTM, ANQGSEA. Trimming left V 6 bases short and J 4 bases short, with 18 bases between. The CDR3 is 15 amino acids.

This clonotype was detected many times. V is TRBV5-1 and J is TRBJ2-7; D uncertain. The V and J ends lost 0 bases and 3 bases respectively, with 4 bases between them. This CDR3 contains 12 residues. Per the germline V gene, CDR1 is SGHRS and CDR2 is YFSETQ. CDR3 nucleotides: TGCGCCAGCAGCTTGGAGGGCTACGAGCAGTACTTC. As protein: CASSLEGYEQYF.

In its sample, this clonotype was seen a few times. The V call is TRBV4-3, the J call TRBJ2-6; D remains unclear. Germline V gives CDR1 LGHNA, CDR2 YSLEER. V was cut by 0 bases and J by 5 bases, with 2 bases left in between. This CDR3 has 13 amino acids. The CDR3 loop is CASSQDWANVLTF. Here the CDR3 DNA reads TGCGCCAGCAGCCAAGATTGGGCCAACGTCCTGACTTTC.

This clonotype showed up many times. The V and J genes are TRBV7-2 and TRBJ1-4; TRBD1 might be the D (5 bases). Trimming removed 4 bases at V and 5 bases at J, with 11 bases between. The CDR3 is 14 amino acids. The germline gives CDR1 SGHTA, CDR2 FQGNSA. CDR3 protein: CASSSRRGNEKLFF. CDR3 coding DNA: TGTGCCAGCAGCTCACGCCGGGGGAATGAAAAACTGTTTTTT.